The entry that follows covers one T cell receptor beta chain sequence. As yet, its antigen is unknown. The study gave focal radiation plus ipilimumab CTLA-4 blockade to patients with chemo-refractory metastatic non-small-cell lung cancer. Data came from immunoSEQ multiplex PCR; TCRdb stores just in-frame clones and leaves some out. The table records over 45,000 clones, around 80% of them present only once. This sample was taken from a study of radiotherapy plus CTLA-4 blockade in lung cancer. Study as a whole: Overall, roughly 17% of patients showed an objective response, while 25% to 40% attained disease control. Study-level points and caveats: Following radiotherapy plus ipilimumab, tumor-derived TCR clones expanded in the blood.

Per the germline V gene, CDR1 is SGHTA and CDR2 is FQGNSA. Losses at the gene ends were 3 bases for V and 4 bases for J; bases not matched to a gene: 10. The CDR3 sequence is 16 residues long. The rearrangement joins TRBV7-2 to TRBJ1-2; the match to TRBD1 covers 8 bases. The sample here was peripheral blood, taken from a patient treated with radiotherapy plus ipilimumab. The receptor was derived from a human donor with non-small cell lung cancer who had a complete response to radiotherapy plus ipilimumab. The CDR3 DNA reads as TGTGCCAGCAGCTTCGACTCCGGGACAGGCTCCTATGGCTACACCTTC. Amino acids: CASSFDSGTGSYGYTF.